This entry lists 31 T cell receptor beta chains sequenced from one sample in a study of regulatory T cells in long-lasting Graves disease. Stated time point: persistent/refractory GD, antithyroid drugs over 5 years with positive TRAb. PBMC-extracted RNA yielded the TCR library. Construction of TCR beta libraries relied on iRepertoire HTBI primers and on Arm-PCR targeting CDR3 regions. TCRdb processed the multiplex PCR reads anew with MiXCR; each CDR3 protein has one entry. The sample records 650,000 to 700,000 distinct CDR3 sequences, about 30% being singletons. The source was peripheral blood mononuclear cells (PBMCs), collected when the disease was refractory, from a patient treated with antithyroid drugs. Receptor source: a female donor with Graves disease.

The CDR3 is CSAREGARMGAFF. The CDR3, as DNA: TGCAGTGCTAGAGAAGGAGCCCGAATGGGAGCTTTCTTT. The chain has TRBV20-1 and TRBJ1-1; D is unclear. V lost 0 bases and J 10 bases, leaving 15 bases between the germline ends. CDR3 length: 13 residues. From germline, CDR1 is DFQATT and CDR2 SNEGSKA (reference sequence).

The sample holds a few counts of this clonotype. This chain joins TRBV15 and TRBJ2-3; TRBD2 is a possible D gene (7 bases). Germline V gene data show CDR1 as LNHNV and CDR2 as YYDKDF (reference sequence). This CDR3 has 14 residues. Trimming removed 7 bases at V and 6 bases at J, with 17 bases between. For the CDR3, the DNA is TGTGCCACCAAGTTACGCGGGGGCGGTGATACGCAGTATTTT. Translated: CATKLRGGGDTQYF.

This clonotype was detected only a few times. The V call is TRBV27, the J call TRBJ1-5; tentatively, D is TRBD1 (6 bases). V lost 5 bases to trimming and J lost 6 bases, with 17 bases between them. CDR1 and CDR2 (germline): MNHEY, SMNVEV (reference sequence). This CDR3 is built from 15 residues. CDR3 DNA: TGTGCCAGCAGTCCAGCCGACAGGTTGGGTCAGCCCCAGCATTTT. This sequence encodes CASSPADRLGQPQHF.

As regards this clonotype: A read error is possible here, since a much larger clone lies one base away. V is TRBV2 and J is TRBJ1-1; TRBD1 agrees at 7 bases. Germline V CDR1 and CDR2: SNHLY, FYNNEI. With 6 bases clipped from V and 4 bases from J, the junction kept 8 bases outside the gene matches. The CDR3 has 14 residues. The CDR3 region has the DNA TGTGCCAGCAGGGCTTCGGGACAGAGCACTGAAGCTTTCTTT. Residues: CASRASGQSTEAFF.

This clonotype was observed a few times. This sequence joins TRBV7-3 and TRBJ2-7; 11 nucleotides align to TRBD2. Looked up from germline, CDR1 is SGHTA and CDR2 is FQGTGA. After removal of 5 bases from V and 2 bases from J, the junction contained 5 bases not matched to a gene. This CDR3 spans 15 amino acids. CDR3 nucleotide sequence: TGTGCCAGCAGCCCAGATAGCGGGAGGGCCTACGAGCAGTACTTC. As protein: CASSPDSGRAYEQYF.

This clonotype was detected only a few times. This chain connects TRBV6-5 to TRBJ1-1; no clear D. Germline assignment: CDR1 MNHEY and CDR2 SVGAGI. Trimming shortened V by 4 bases and J by 2 bases, and 11 bases separated the two germline ends. CDR3 length: 14 residues. CDR3 sequence: CASSSAVGNTEAFF. CDR3 DNA sequence: TGTGCCAGCAGTTCCGCGGTAGGAAACACTGAAGCTTTCTTT.

This clonotype was counted at least ten times. The rearrangement links TRBV27 to TRBJ1-1; no clear D gene. The CDR3 covers 13 residues. Germline CDR1 is MNHEY and CDR2 is SMNVEV (reference sequence). Deletions cut 0 bases from V and 1 base from J, with 3 bases between. CDR3 in DNA: TGTGCCAGCAGTTTATCCAAGAACACTGAAGCTTTCTTT. Residues: CASSLSKNTEAFF.

This chain links TRBV5-1 with TRBJ2-7; D unclear. Per the germline V gene, CDR1 is SGHRS and CDR2 is YFSETQ. V lost 1 base and J lost 2, with 7 bases in between. CDR3 size: 13 residues. This CDR3 is CASSLRSTYEQYF. The CDR3 DNA reads TGCGCCAGCAGCTTGCGGAGTACCTACGAGCAGTACTTC. Variable domain in full (rest from reference TRBV5-1 and TRBJ2-7): KAGVTQTPRYLIKTRGQQVTLSCSPISGHRSVSWYQQTPGQGLQFLFEYFSETQRNKGNFPGRFSGRQFSNSRSEMNVSTLELGDSALYLCASSLRSTYEQYFGPGTRLTVT.

In this sample, this clonotype turned up a few times. The chain has TRBV19 and TRBJ1-3, with D uncertain. This CDR3 is built from 14 residues. V was trimmed by 8 bases and J by 4 bases, leaving 15 bases between them. Germline V gives CDR1 LNHDA, CDR2 SQIVND (reference sequence). Here the CDR3 reads CASYRETSGNTIYF. The CDR3 DNA is TGTGCCAGTTATCGGGAAACTTCAGGAAACACCATATATTTT.

This clonotype has just a few counts. The chain has TRBV5-1 and TRBJ1-6; D may be TRBD1 (6 bases). CDR1 and CDR2 (germline): SGHRS, YFSETQ. V was clipped by 0 bases and J by 7 bases, with 8 bases between them. This CDR3 comprises 14 residues. The CDR3 DNA reads as TGCGCCAGCAGCTTGGCCGACAGGAATTCACCCCTCCACTTT. Residues: CASSLADRNSPLHF.

The gene calls are TRBV9 and TRBJ1-2; unclear D gene. The germline gives CDR1 SGDLS, CDR2 YYNGEE. The CDR3 has 16 residues. The V end was cut by 4 bases, the J end by 0 bases, with 16 bases between. CDR3 protein: CASSPRLSGANYGYTF. In DNA, the CDR3 is TGTGCCAGCAGCCCTAGACTCAGCGGGGCTAACTATGGCTACACCTTC. The whole variable domain, remainder taken from reference TRBV9 and TRBJ1-2, is DSGVTQTPKHLITATGQRVTLRCSPRSGDLSVYWYQQSLDQGLQFLIQYYNGEERAKGNILERFSAQQFPDLHSELNLSSLELGDSALYFCASSPRLSGANYGYTFGSGTRLTVV.

Many counts were recorded for this clonotype. The J gene is TRBJ1-5, the V gene TRBV10-2; 10 positions match TRBD1. The CDR3 is made up of 15 amino acids. The germline V gene encodes CDR1 WSHSY and CDR2 SAAADI. J lost 4 bases, V lost 5 bases, and 5 bases had no gene match. Here the CDR3 DNA reads TGCGCCAGCAGTAAAGGGACAGGGGTAAATCAGCCCCAGCATTTT. Translation: CASSKGTGVNQPQHF.

CDR3 coding DNA: TGTGCCAGCAGCCTCAATAGCGGGAGATCTCACGAGCAGTACTTC. The encoded protein is CASSLNSGRSHEQYF. The rearrangement joins TRBV7-6 to TRBJ2-7; 9 bases map to TRBD2. Per the germline V gene, CDR1 is SGHVS and CDR2 is FNYEAQ. V was clipped by 5 bases and J by 5 bases; unmatched bases: 10. The CDR3 is made up of 15 amino acids.

This clonotype was picked up many times. The chain joins TRBV27 to TRBJ1-2, with TRBD1 matching over 7 bases. Germline trimming cut 5 bases from V and 4 bases from J; bases unmatched to any gene: 16. The length of the CDR3 is 17 residues. The germline gives CDR1 MNHEY, CDR2 SMNVEV (reference sequence). Written as DNA, the CDR3 is TGTGCCAGCAGTATCCACGCGAGGACAGGCCGAGTCTATGGCTACACCTTC. This sequence encodes CASSIHARTGRVYGYTF.

The J gene is TRBJ1-3, the V gene TRBV11-2; D gene unclear. The length of the CDR3 is 15 residues. Trimming left V 0 bases short and J 7 bases short, with 13 bases between. In germline, CDR1 is SGHAT, CDR2 FQNNGV. The CDR3 loop reads CASSLDAAVVNTIYF. CDR3 DNA: TGTGCCAGCAGCTTAGATGCGGCAGTTGTGAACACCATATATTTT.

V usage is TRBV5-6 and J usage is TRBJ1-2; tentatively, D is TRBD1 (5 bases). CDR1 SGHDT and CDR2 YYEEEE come from the germline V gene. The V gene lost 0 bases and the J gene lost 4 bases, with 13 bases spanning the gap. The CDR3 contains 15 residues. CDR3 DNA: TGTGCCAGCAGCTTGGCAAACGGGGGTGTCTATGGCTACACCTTC. Translating gives CASSLANGGVYGYTF.

The chain uses TRBV7-9 and TRBJ2-2; D tentatively fits TRBD1 or TRBD2 (5 bases each). This CDR3 has 19 residues. CDR1 is SEHNR, CDR2 FQNEAQ, per germline (reference sequence). V was shortened by 2 bases and J by 1 base, with 20 bases between the two germline ends. In DNA form, the CDR3 reads TGTGCCAGCAGCTTATCGGGACCAGGGCGGATCTTGAACACCGGGGAGCTGTTTTTT. Amino acid sequence: CASSLSGPGRILNTGELFF.

This clonotype was found a few times. This sequence joins TRBV7-6 and TRBJ1-5, with 7 bases that match TRBD1. Germline loops: CDR1 SGHVS, CDR2 FNYEAQ. After removal of 5 bases from V and 0 bases from J, the junction contained 7 bases not matched to a gene. The CDR3 has 16 amino acids. The CDR3 protein is CASSRSGTASNQPQHF. CDR3 bases: TGTGCCAGCAGCAGATCCGGGACAGCTAGCAATCAGCCCCAGCATTTT.

This chain uses TRBV5-1 with TRBJ2-5; no clear D. The CDR3 loop spans 14 amino acids. CDR1 SGHRS and CDR2 YFSETQ come from the germline V gene. The V and J ends lost 0 bases and 2 bases respectively, with 8 bases between them. CDR3 nucleotides: TGCGCCAGCAGCTTGGAAACACCACAAGAGACCCAGTACTTC. Amino acid sequence: CASSLETPQETQYF.

This clonotype occurred many times. CDR3 region: CASAQGTDYGYTF. CDR3 bases: TGTGCCAGCGCGCAAGGGACTGACTATGGCTACACCTTC. The rearrangement joins TRBV28 to TRBJ1-2, with D possibly being TRBD1 (5 bases). Deletions cut 8 bases from V and 3 bases from J, with 13 bases between. The CDR3 totals 13 residues. Germline loops: CDR1 MDHEN, CDR2 SYDVKM.

This sequence joins TRBV12-3 or TRBV12-4 and TRBJ1-5; possible D gene TRBD1, 5 bases. Trimming took 6 bases from V and 11 from J, leaving 14 bases between them. The CDR3 consists of 12 residues. The CDR3 DNA reads as TGTGCCAGCAGCTTTGGCGCGGGGGCCCAGCATTTT. It yields the protein CASSFGAGAQHF.

This clonotype was recorded a few times. A much larger clone differs by one base, so this may be a read error. The chain uses TRBV12-3 or TRBV12-4 and TRBJ2-5; TRBD1 aligns across 8 bases. Trimming took 4 bases from V and 0 from J; bases not matched to a gene: 1. The CDR3 runs 14 residues. The CDR3 sequence: CASSWTGNQETQYF. Here the CDR3 DNA reads TGTGCCAGCAGTTGGACAGGGAACCAAGAGACCCAGTACTTC.

The chain recombines TRBV6-9 with TRBJ2-4; 7 bases agree with TRBD1. The junction had 4 bases not matched to a gene; V was cut back by 3 bases and J by 8 bases. The CDR3 contains 13 residues. The germline gives CDR1 MNHGY, CDR2 SVAAGI. The DNA for the CDR3 is TGTGCCAGCAGTTACAACAGGGGAGACATTCAGTACTTC. This codes for CASSYNRGDIQYF.

The DNA for the CDR3 is TGCGCCAGCAGCCTAGCGGGAGCGGATGAGACCCAGTACTTC. Residues: CASSLAGADETQYF. V usage is TRBV5-1 and J usage is TRBJ2-5; 10 bases map to TRBD2. CDR1 SGHRS and CDR2 YFSETQ come from the germline V gene. Unmatched junction bases numbered 5, after V lost 4 bases and J lost 5 bases. This CDR3 contains 14 residues.

The V gene is TRBV7-2, the J gene TRBJ2-4; the match to TRBD1 covers 8 bases. The junction had 4 bases not matched to a gene; V was cut back by 5 bases and J by 1 base. Germline V gene sequence: CDR1 SGHTA, CDR2 FQGNSA. The CDR3 loop spans 15 amino acids. The CDR3 DNA sequence: TGTGCCAGCAGCAACAGACAGGGGGCCAAAAACATTCAGTACTTC. Translating gives CASSNRQGAKNIQYF.

This chain joins TRBV20-1 and TRBJ2-7, with TRBD2 matching 8 bases. Germline-derived CDR1 and CDR2 are DFQATT and SNEGSKA (reference sequence). CDR3 size: 13 residues. The J segment lost 3 bases and the V segment lost 7 bases, leaving 8 bases of the junction unmatched. CDR3 residues: CSGRRGGDYEQYF. In DNA form, the CDR3 reads TGCAGTGGGCGTCGGGGGGGTGACTACGAGCAGTACTTC.

The CDR3 loop is CASSGLGQGALMCKETQYF. The DNA for the CDR3 is TGTGCCAGCAGCGGCCTGGGACAGGGGGCTCTCATGTGCAAAGAGACCCAGTACTTC. The gene calls are TRBV9 and TRBJ2-5; 12 positions match TRBD1. CDR1 and CDR2 from the germline V gene are SGDLS and YYNGEE. The CDR3 spans 19 residues. J gave up 3 bases and V 3 bases, and 15 bases lay outside the gene matches.

This clonotype was seen a handful of times. The chain couples TRBV2 to TRBJ2-1, with TRBD1 matching 7 bases. Germline CDR1 reads SNHLY; CDR2 reads FYNNEI. This CDR3 spans 12 amino acids. V trimming: 10 bases; J trimming: 5 bases; junction bases outside the gene matches: 5. CDR3 in amino acids: CATLDRNNEQFF. The DNA of the CDR3 is TGTGCCACCCTGGACAGGAACAATGAGCAGTTCTTC.

The CDR3 loop reads CASSQDPGQSNQPQHF. CDR3 nucleotides: TGTGCCAGCAGCCAAGATCCGGGACAGAGCAATCAGCCCCAGCATTTT. V and J are TRBV7-2 and TRBJ1-5, with 7 bases identical to TRBD1. V was pared by 5 bases and J by 1 base, with 8 bases of the junction left unmatched. CDR1 and CDR2 from the germline V gene are SGHTA and FQGNSA. The CDR3 contains 16 residues.

This clonotype was detected only a few times. The rearrangement joins TRBV11-2 to TRBJ1-4; D unresolved. This CDR3 is 16 amino acids long. V was pared by 9 bases and J by 0 bases, with 17 bases between. Per germline, CDR1 SGHAT and CDR2 FQNNGV. CDR3 in DNA: TGTGCCAGTAAGCTCTACCCTAAAGCAACTAATGAAAAACTGTTTTTT. This gives the protein CASKLYPKATNEKLFF.

The rearrangement joins TRBV7-2 to TRBJ1-3, with TRBD1 matching 7 bases. With 4 bases clipped from V and 16 bases from J, the junction kept 13 bases outside the gene matches. Per the germline V gene, CDR1 is SGHTA and CDR2 is FQGNSA. The CDR3 covers 13 residues. The CDR3 nucleotides are TGTGCCAGCAGCTATCATCAGGGGGACGCTCCGTATTTT. This codes for CASSYHQGDAPYF.